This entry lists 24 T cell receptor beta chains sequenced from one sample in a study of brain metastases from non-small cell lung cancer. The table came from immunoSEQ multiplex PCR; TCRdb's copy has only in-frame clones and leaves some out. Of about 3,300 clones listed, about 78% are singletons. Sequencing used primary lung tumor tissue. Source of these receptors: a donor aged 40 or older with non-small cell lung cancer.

This CDR3 reads CASSPRGLDTDTQYF. CDR3 DNA sequence: TGTGCCAGTAGTCCCAGGGGGCTTGACACAGATACGCAGTATTTT. The chain links TRBV19 to TRBJ2-3; 8 positions agree with TRBD1. The CDR3 runs to 15 residues. Germline CDR1 reads LNHDA; CDR2 reads SQIVND (reference sequence). V was pared by 5 bases and J by 2 bases, with 6 bases of the junction left unmatched.

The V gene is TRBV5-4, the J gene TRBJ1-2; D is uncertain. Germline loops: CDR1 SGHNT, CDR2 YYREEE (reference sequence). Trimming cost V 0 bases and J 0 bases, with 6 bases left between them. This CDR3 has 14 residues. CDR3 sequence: CASSLDLANYGYTF. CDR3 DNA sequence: TGTGCCAGCAGCTTGGATCTAGCTAACTATGGCTACACCTTC.

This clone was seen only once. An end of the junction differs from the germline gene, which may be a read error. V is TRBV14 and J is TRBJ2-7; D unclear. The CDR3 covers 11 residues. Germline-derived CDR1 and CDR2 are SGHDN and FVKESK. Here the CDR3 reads CANSLAGEQYF. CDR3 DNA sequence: TGTGCCAACAGCCTCGCTGGGGAGCAGTACTTC.

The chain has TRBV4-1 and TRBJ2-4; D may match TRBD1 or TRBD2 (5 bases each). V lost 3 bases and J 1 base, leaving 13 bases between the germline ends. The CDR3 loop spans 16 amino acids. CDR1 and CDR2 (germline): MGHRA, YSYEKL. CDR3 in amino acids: CASSQNSGTAKNIQYF. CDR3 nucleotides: TGCGCCAGCAGCCAGAACTCCGGGACGGCCAAAAACATTCAGTACTTC.

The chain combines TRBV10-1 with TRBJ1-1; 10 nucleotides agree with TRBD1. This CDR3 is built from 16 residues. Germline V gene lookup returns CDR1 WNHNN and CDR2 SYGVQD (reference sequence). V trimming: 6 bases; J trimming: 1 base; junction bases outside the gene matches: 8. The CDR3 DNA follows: TGCGCCAGCAGGCCCGGGACAGGGGCCGGGAACACTGAAGCTTTCTTT. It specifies CASRPGTGAGNTEAFF.

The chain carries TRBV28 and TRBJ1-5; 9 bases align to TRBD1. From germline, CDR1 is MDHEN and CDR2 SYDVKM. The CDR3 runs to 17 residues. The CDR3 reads CPIWDRARRHSNQPQHF. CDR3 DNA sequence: TGTCCCATTTGGGACAGGGCGAGGCGGCATAGCAATCAGCCCCAGCATTTT.

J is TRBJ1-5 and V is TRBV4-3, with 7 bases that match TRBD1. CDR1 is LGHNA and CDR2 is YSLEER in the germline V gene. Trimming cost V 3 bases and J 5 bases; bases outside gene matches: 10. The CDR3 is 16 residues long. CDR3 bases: TGCGCCAGCAGCCATTTTACAGGGAGGGGGCATCAGCCCCAGCATTTT. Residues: CASSHFTGRGHQPQHF.

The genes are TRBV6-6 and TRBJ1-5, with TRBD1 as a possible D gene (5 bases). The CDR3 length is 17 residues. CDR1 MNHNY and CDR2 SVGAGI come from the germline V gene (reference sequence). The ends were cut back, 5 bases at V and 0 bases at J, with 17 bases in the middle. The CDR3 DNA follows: TGTGCCAGCAGTCCCCCTGCTACAGGTCTTAGCAATCAGCCCCAGCATTTT. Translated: CASSPPATGLSNQPQHF.

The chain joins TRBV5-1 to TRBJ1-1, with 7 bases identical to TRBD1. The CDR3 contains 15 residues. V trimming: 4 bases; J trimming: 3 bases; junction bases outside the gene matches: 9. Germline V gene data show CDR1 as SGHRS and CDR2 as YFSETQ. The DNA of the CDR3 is TGCGCCAGCAGCCGTACACAGGGGTGGGACACTGAAGCTTTCTTT. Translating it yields CASSRTQGWDTEAFF.

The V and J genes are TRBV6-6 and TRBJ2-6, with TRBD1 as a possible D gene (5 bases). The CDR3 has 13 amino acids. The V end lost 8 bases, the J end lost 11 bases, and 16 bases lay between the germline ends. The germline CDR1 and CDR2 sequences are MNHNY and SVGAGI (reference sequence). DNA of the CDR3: TGTGCCAGCGGCGGCACGACAGTAGACGTCCTGACTTTC. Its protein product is CASGGTTVDVLTF.

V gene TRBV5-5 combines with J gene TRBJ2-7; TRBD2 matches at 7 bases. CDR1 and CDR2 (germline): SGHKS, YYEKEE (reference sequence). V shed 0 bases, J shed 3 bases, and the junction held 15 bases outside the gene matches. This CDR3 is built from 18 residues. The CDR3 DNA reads TGTGCCAGCAGCTTGGACGGACTTAGGGGAGGGTTACACTACGAGCAGTACTTC. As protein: CASSLDGLRGGLHYEQYF.

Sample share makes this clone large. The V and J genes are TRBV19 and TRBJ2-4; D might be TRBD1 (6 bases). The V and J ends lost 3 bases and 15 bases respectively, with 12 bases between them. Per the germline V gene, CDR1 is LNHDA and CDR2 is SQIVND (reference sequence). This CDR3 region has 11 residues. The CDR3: CASSIQTGPYF. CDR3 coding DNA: TGTGCCAGTAGTATCCAGACAGGTCCGTACTTC.

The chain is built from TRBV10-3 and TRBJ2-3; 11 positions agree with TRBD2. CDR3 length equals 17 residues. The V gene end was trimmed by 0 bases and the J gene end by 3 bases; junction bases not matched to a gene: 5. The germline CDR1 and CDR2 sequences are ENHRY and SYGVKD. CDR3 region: CAISESVAGGETDTQYF. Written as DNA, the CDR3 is TGTGCCATCAGTGAGTCGGTAGCGGGGGGGGAAACAGATACGCAGTATTTT.

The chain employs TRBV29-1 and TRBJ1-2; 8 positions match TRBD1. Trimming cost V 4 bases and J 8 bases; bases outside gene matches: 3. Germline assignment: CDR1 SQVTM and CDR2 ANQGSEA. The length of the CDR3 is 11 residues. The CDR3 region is CSVGGQGGYTF. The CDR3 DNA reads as TGCAGCGTTGGAGGACAGGGAGGCTACACCTTC. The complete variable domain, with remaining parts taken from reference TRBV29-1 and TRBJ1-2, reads SAVISQKPSRDICQRGTSLTIQCQVDSQVTMMFWYRQQPGQSLTLIATANQGSEATYESGFVIDKFPISRPNLTFSTLTVSNMSPEDSSIYLCSVGGQGGYTFGSGTRLTVV.

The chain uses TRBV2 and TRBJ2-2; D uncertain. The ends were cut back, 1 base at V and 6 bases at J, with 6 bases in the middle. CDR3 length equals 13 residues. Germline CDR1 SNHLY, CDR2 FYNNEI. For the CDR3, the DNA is TGTGCCAGCAGTGAAGGGACCCCCGGGGAGCTGTTTTTT. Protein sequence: CASSEGTPGELFF.

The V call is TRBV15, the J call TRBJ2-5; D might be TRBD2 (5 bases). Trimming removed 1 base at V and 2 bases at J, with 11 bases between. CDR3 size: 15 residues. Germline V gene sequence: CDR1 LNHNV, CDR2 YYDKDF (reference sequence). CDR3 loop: CATSRGGAAQETQYF. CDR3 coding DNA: TGTGCCACCAGCAGAGGCGGAGCGGCACAAGAGACCCAGTACTTC.

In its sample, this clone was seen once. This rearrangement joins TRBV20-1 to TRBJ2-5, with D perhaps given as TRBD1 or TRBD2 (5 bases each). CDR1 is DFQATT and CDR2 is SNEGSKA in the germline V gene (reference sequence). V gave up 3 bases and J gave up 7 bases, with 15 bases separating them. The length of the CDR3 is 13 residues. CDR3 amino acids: CSASAPGAVTQYF. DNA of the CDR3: TGCAGTGCTAGTGCCCCCGGGGCGGTGACCCAGTACTTC.

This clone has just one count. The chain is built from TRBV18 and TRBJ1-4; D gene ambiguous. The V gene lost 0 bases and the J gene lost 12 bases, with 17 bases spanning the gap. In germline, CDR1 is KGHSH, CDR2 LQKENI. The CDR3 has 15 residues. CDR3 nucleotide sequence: TGTGCCAGCTCACCACCGGGTCCGACCGATGGAGAACTGTTTTTT. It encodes CASSPPGPTDGELFF.

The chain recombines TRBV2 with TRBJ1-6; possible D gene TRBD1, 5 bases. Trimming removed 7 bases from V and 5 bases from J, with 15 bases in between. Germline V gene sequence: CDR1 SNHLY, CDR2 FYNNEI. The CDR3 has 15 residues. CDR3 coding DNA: TGTGCCAGCACCATATCGACAGCAAATAATTCACCCCTCCACTTT. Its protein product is CASTISTANNSPLHF. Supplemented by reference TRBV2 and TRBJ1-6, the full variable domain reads EPEVTQTPSHQVTQMGQEVILRCVPISNHLYFYWYRQILGQKVEFLVSFYNNEISEKSEIFDDQFSVERPDGSNFTLKIRSTKLEDSAMYFCASTISTANNSPLHFGNGTRLTVT.

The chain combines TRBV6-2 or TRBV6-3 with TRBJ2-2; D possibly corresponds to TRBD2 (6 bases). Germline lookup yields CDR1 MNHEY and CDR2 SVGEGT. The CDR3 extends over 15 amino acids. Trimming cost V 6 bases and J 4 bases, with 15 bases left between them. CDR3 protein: CASSPSMGGTGELFF. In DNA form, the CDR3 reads TGTGCCAGCAGCCCTAGTATGGGGGGCACCGGGGAGCTGTTTTTT.

The CDR3, as DNA: TGTGCCAGCAGACCATCGACAGAGTGGGACACTGAAGCTTTCTTT. This sequence encodes CASRPSTEWDTEAFF. The gene calls are TRBV6-5 and TRBJ1-1; perhaps TRBD1 as D (5 bases). Germline CDR1 MNHEY, CDR2 SVGAGI. The CDR3 contains 15 residues. V lost 6 bases and J 3 bases, leaving 17 bases between the germline ends.

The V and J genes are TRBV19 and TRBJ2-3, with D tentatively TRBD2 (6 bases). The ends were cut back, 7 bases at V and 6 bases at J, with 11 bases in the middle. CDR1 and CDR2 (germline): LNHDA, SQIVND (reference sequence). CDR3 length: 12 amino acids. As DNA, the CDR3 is TGTGCCAGTAACCGGGAGTGGGATACGCAGTATTTT. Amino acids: CASNREWDTQYF.

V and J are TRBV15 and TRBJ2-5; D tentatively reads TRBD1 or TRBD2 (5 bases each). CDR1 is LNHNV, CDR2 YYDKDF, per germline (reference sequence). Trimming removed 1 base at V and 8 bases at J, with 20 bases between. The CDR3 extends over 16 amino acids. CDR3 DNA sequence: TGTGCCACCAGCAGAGCATTTGGGGGATACCAAAAAACCCAGTACTTC. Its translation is CATSRAFGGYQKTQYF.

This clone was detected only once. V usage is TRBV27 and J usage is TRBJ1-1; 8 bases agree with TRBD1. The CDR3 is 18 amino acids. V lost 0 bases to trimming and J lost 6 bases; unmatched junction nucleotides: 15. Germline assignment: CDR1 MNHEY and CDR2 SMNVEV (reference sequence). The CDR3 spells CASSLSPTSTGVSSEAFF. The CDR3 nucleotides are TGTGCCAGCAGTTTATCCCCCACCTCGACAGGGGTATCCTCTGAAGCTTTCTTT.